These 18 T cell receptor beta chains originate from one sample sequenced in a study of T cell repertoires in cytomegalovirus infection. MiXCR, run by TCRdb on the reads, gives a single entry per CDR3 protein. The data contain 380,000 or so distinct CDR3 sequences, about 34% of them singletons. No antigen has been assigned to these receptors. This specimen consisted of cultured PBMCs, obtained from culture after CMV antigen stimulation. Receptor source: a human donor in good health (CMV status not recorded). Some clones in this sample may be carry-over from other donors' samples.

The V and J genes are TRBV4-3 and TRBJ1-5; D unclear. From germline, CDR1 is LGHNA and CDR2 YSLEER. Trimming took off 0 bases at V and 5 bases at J, with 11 bases between the two ends. The CDR3 consists of 15 residues. The CDR3 spells CASSQDRATYQPQHF. Here the CDR3 DNA reads TGCGCCAGCAGCCAAGATCGGGCAACCTATCAGCCCCAGCATTTT.

The genes are TRBV6-1 and TRBJ2-1; 10 bases map to TRBD2. The CDR3 extends over 15 amino acids. V gave up 3 bases and J gave up 6 bases; unmatched junction bases: 5. Germline V gene lookup returns CDR1 MNHNS and CDR2 SASEGT. DNA for the CDR3: TGTGCCAGCAGTGATTGGACTAGCGGTCTCAATGAGCAGTTCTTC. It is translated as CASSDWTSGLNEQFF.

This clonotype showed up just a few times. The chain recombines TRBV6-1 with TRBJ2-1; 11 bases fit TRBD2. This CDR3 is 13 amino acids long. V dropped 6 bases and J dropped 8; count of bases not matched to a gene: 3. CDR1 is MNHNS and CDR2 is SASEGT in the germline V gene. This CDR3 is CASRTSGKDEQFF. CDR3 bases: TGTGCCAGCAGGACTAGCGGGAAGGATGAGCAGTTCTTC.

This chain connects TRBV19 to TRBJ1-5; D is possibly TRBD1 (5 bases). The V end was cut by 6 bases, the J end by 3 bases, with 12 bases between. Germline V gives CDR1 LNHDA, CDR2 SQIVND (reference sequence). The CDR3 covers 14 residues. The CDR3 bases are TGTGCCAGTAGCACGGGACCGAACAATCAGCCCCAGCATTTT. Translation gives CASSTGPNNQPQHF. The full variable domain, in which reference TRBV19 and TRBJ1-5 provide the parts outside the CDR3, is DGGITQSPKYLFRKEGQNVTLSCEQNLNHDAMYWYRQDPGQGLRLIYYSQIVNDFQKGDIAEGYSVSREKKESFPLTVTSAQKNPTAFYLCASSTGPNNQPQHFGDGTRLSIL.

This clonotype was counted many times. CDR3 coding DNA: TGTGCCAGCAGCACGCGGGACTTCCAAAAACTGTTTTTT. It codes for CASSTRDFQKLFF. The chain is built from TRBV7-2 and TRBJ1-4, with a tentative D call TRBD1 (5 bases). The CDR3 is made up of 13 amino acids. From germline, CDR1 is SGHTA and CDR2 FQGNSA. V was clipped by 5 bases and J by 9 bases, with 13 bases between them.

This clonotype was counted a few times. The rearrangement links TRBV7-2 to TRBJ2-7; D unresolved. Between the trimmed V and J ends, which lost 0 bases and 2 bases, there was a span of 11 bases. Germline CDR1 SGHTA, CDR2 FQGNSA. This CDR3 has 15 amino acids. CDR3 protein: CASSLAITGPYEQYV. In DNA form, the CDR3 reads TGTGCCAGCAGCTTAGCGATCACCGGGCCCTACGAGCAGTACGTC.

In its sample, this clonotype was seen a few times. The chain has TRBV28 and TRBJ2-1; 15 nucleotides line up with TRBD2. CDR3 length: 16 residues. Trimming cost V 5 bases and J 3 bases; bases outside gene matches: 2. Germline V gene sequence: CDR1 MDHEN, CDR2 SYDVKM. The CDR3 protein is CASSGLAGGFYNEQFF. CDR3 coding DNA: TGTGCCAGCAGTGGACTAGCGGGAGGGTTCTACAATGAGCAGTTCTTC.

There are a few counts of this clonotype. The J gene is TRBJ2-1, the V gene TRBV7-9, with no clear D. Trimming removed 8 bases from V and 1 base from J, with 3 bases in between. This CDR3 region has 11 residues. Per germline, CDR1 SEHNR and CDR2 FQNEAQ (reference sequence). In nucleotides, the CDR3 is TGTGCCAGCCTTTCCTACAATGAGCAGTTCTTC. It encodes CASLSYNEQFF.

The chain combines TRBV27 with TRBJ1-2; D remains ambiguous. V was cut by 6 bases and J by 6 bases, with 14 bases left in between. The CDR3 has 13 residues. Germline V gene sequence: CDR1 MNHEY, CDR2 SMNVEV (reference sequence). The CDR3 reads CASRQRGADGYTF. In nucleotides, the CDR3 is TGTGCCAGCAGGCAACGGGGAGCGGATGGCTACACCTTC.

This clonotype was seen only once. The V gene is TRBV29-1, the J gene TRBJ1-4, with D tentatively TRBD1 (6 bases). Germline assignment: CDR1 SQVTM and CDR2 ANQGSEA. The CDR3 sequence is 11 residues long. Trimming took off 4 bases at V and 12 bases at J, with 12 bases between the two ends. The CDR3 is CSVGQQGELFF. The CDR3 DNA reads as TGCAGCGTTGGACAACAGGGTGAACTGTTTTTT.

The chain has TRBV6-5 and TRBJ2-1, with D perhaps assigned TRBD1 or TRBD2 (5 bases each). CDR3 length: 17 residues. Germline CDR1 MNHEY, CDR2 SVGAGI. V was cut by 6 bases and J by 2 bases, with 20 bases left in between. CDR3 DNA sequence: TGTGCCAGCAGCTCCCCCTGGGGCGGACTTACCTACAATGAGCAGTTCTTC. Translated, it gives CASSSPWGGLTYNEQFF.

The rearrangement joins TRBV7-9 to TRBJ1-2, with TRBD1 identical over 10 bases. Germline assignment: CDR1 SEHNR and CDR2 FQNEAQ (reference sequence). J lost 6 bases, V lost 1 base, and 2 bases had no gene match. The CDR3 totals 14 residues. The chain's CDR3 is CASSLGQGANGYTF. The DNA of the CDR3 is TGTGCCAGCAGCTTAGGACAGGGGGCGAATGGCTACACCTTC. Full variable domain (missing parts from reference TRBV7-9 and TRBJ1-2): DTGVSQNPRHKITKRGQNVTFRCDPISEHNRLYWYRQTLGQGPEFLTYFQNEAQLEKSRLLSDRFSAERPKGSFSTLEIQRTEQGDSAMYLCASSLGQGANGYTFGSGTRLTVV.

Details on this clonotype: The conserved phenylalanine or tryptophan is not found at the CDR3 terminus, so this likely reflects a read error. J is TRBJ2-3 and V is TRBV19; TRBD2 aligns across 7 bases. Germline lookup yields CDR1 LNHDA and CDR2 SQIVND (reference sequence). The CDR3 contains 15 residues. V lost 3 bases to trimming and J lost 3 bases; unmatched junction nucleotides: 6. The CDR3 spells CASSIGGRLTDTQYS. CDR3 DNA: TGTGCCAGTAGTATCGGCGGGAGATTGACAGATACGCAGTATTCT.

This clonotype has at least ten counts. V is TRBV7-2 and J is TRBJ2-1; no clear D gene. V was shortened by 5 bases and J by 8 bases, with 7 bases between the two germline ends. CDR1 and CDR2 from the germline V gene are SGHTA and FQGNSA. The CDR3 consists of 11 residues. CDR3 bases: TGTGCCAGCAGCACCTTAGATGAGCAGTTCTTC. Translated, it gives CASSTLDEQFF. The complete variable domain, with remaining parts taken from reference TRBV7-2 and TRBJ2-1, reads GAGVSQSPSNKVTEKGKDVELRCDPISGHTALYWYRQSLGQGLEFLIYFQGNSAPDKSGLPSDRFSAERTGGSVSTLTIQRTQQEDSAVYLCASSTLDEQFFGPGTRLTVL.

This clonotype was counted a few times. J is TRBJ2-5 and V is TRBV7-2; unclear D gene. CDR1 and CDR2 from the germline V gene are SGHTA and FQGNSA. CDR3 length equals 12 residues. Trimming cost V 8 bases and J 5 bases, with 12 bases left between them. This chain's CDR3 is CASQIPKETQYF. The CDR3 DNA is TGTGCCAGCCAAATACCCAAGGAGACCCAGTACTTC.

This clonotype was counted ten times or more. The chain carries TRBV4-1 and TRBJ2-7; a possible D gene is TRBD2 (5 bases). The CDR3 spans 15 residues. V dropped 0 bases and J dropped 2 bases, with 11 bases sitting between them. Germline-derived CDR1 and CDR2 are MGHRA and YSYEKL. Here the CDR3 reads CASSQDHGGPYEQYV. As DNA, the CDR3 is TGCGCCAGCAGCCAAGATCATGGCGGGCCCTACGAGCAGTACGTC.

At least ten counts were recorded for this clonotype. The V and J genes are TRBV5-1 and TRBJ1-1, with 10 bases matching TRBD1. Trimming removed 4 bases from V and 5 bases from J; junction bases left unmatched: 5. The CDR3 has 14 residues. The germline CDR1 and CDR2 sequences are SGHRS and YFSETQ. CDR3 sequence: CASSEGTGVTEAFF. In nucleotides, the CDR3 is TGCGCCAGCAGCGAGGGGACAGGGGTGACTGAAGCTTTCTTT.

The genes are TRBV2 and TRBJ2-2; D not resolved. CDR1 and CDR2 (germline): SNHLY, FYNNEI. V gave up 7 bases and J gave up 6 bases, with 12 bases separating them. The CDR3 contains 13 residues. CDR3 sequence: CASTKAAAGELFF. The CDR3 region has the DNA TGTGCCAGCACCAAAGCAGCAGCCGGGGAGCTGTTTTTT. Full variable domain (rest looked up from reference TRBV2 and TRBJ2-2): EPEVTQTPSHQVTQMGQEVILRCVPISNHLYFYWYRQILGQKVEFLVSFYNNEISEKSEIFDDQFSVERPDGSNFTLKIRSTKLEDSAMYFCASTKAAAGELFFGEGSRLTVL.